This T cell receptor beta chain was sequenced during a study of response to subunit inactivated influenza vaccine. Points on this clonotype: What it binds is not known.

Via MiXCR, TCRdb re-called the RT-PCR reads, giving one row per CDR3 protein. This sample carries about 540,000 distinct CDR3 sequences, 12% to 15% of them seen once, and the ten largest clones take over 8.5%. The V and J ends lost 9 bases and 3 bases, in that order; junction bases with no gene match: 12. The CDR3 extends over 17 amino acids. Study-level results: Only a handful of new T cells, the authors suggested, are recruited with each seasonal influenza vaccination.

This TCR came from a man over 45 who received an inactivated influenza vaccine. The sequencing used PBMCs from blood, collected roughly 12 days after vaccination. V and J are TRBV12-3 or TRBV12-4 and TRBJ2-6; 9 nucleotides agree with TRBD1. The CDR3 bases are TGTGCCAGTTCACCGGGACAGGGTTCATATGGGGCCAACGTCCTGACTTTC. Its protein product is CASSPGQGSYGANVLTF.